This paragraph reports one T cell receptor beta chain. This sample is part of a study of control samples from healthy donors and cancer patients. CDR1 and CDR2 from the germline V gene are SGHVS and FQNEAQ. V was pared by 1 base and J by 2 bases, with 5 bases between. This CDR3 contains 13 residues. The repertoire was sequenced with immunoSEQ multiplex PCR; TCRdb's copy has only in-frame clones and lacks some. The table shows around 48,000 clones, with 93% occurring only once. V and J are TRBV7-8 and TRBJ1-1; the D is unclear. The receptor was isolated from a woman aged 45-65 years with head and neck cancer. Sequencing was performed on PBMCs. CDR3 amino acids: CASSLGHNTEAFF. The CDR3 nucleotides are TGTGCCAGCAGCTTAGGTCACAACACTGAAGCTTTCTTT.